The table lists the clone carrying this TCR beta chain with a few counts. Antigen specificity is unknown. The sample is drawn from a study of beta chain features in type 1 diabetes. Findings of the study overall: Within patients, naive, central memory and Treg TCRB repertoires seemed more similar than within healthy donors. Any HLA-type effect on TCRB rearrangement remained unresolved here. Moderately but significantly shorter TCRB CDR3s were found in Type 1 diabetes patients in all four CD4+ subsets.

Reverse transcribing all isolated RNA meant expressed TCRB transcripts were sequenced. Each sample of naive, central memory or regulatory T cells had, on average, about 3.57 million reads. Method: immunoSEQ multiplex PCR; TCRdb's copy keeps in-frame clones and lacks some. The sample shows about 130,000 clones, approximately 10% of them seen only once. V lost 5 bases, J lost 7 bases, and 11 bases stayed unmatched. The CDR3 totals 15 residues. Germline V gene lookup returns CDR1 KGHSY and CDR2 FQNENV. The rearrangement joins TRBV16 to TRBJ2-1; 7 bases are shared with TRBD2. The clonotype comes from a man aged 25 to 40 with type 1 diabetes. Sequenced: central memory CD4+ T cells from blood. CDR3 nucleotides: TGTGCCAGCAGCTCCGATGGGGCGGGGGTGAATGAGCAGTTCTTC. Translated: CASSSDGAGVNEQFF.